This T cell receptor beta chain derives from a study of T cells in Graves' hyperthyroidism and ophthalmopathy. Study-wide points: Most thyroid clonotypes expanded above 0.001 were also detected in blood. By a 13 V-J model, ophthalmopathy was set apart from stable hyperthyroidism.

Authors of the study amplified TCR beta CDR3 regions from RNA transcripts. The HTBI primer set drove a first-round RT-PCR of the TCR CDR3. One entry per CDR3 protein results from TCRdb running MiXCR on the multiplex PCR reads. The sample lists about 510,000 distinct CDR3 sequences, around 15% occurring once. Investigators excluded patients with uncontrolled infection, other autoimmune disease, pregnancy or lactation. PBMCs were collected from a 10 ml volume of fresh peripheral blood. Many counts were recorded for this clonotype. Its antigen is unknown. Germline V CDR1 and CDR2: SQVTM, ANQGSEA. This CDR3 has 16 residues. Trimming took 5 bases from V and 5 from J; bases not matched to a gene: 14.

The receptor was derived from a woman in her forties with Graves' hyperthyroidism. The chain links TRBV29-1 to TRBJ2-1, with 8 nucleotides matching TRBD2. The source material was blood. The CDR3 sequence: CSVSPHERESDNEQFF. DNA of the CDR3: TGCAGCGTTTCTCCTCACGAGCGGGAGTCGGACAATGAGCAGTTCTTC.